The 30 T cell receptor beta chains below were found in one sample sequenced in a study of memory CD8 T cells in hepatitis C reinfection. Method: immunoSEQ multiplex PCR; TCRdb's copy keeps in-frame clones and lacks some. The sample contains some 50,000 clones, roughly 87% of which appear only once. Time point denoted: late/post reinfection, 12 to 24 weeks after detection. TCR sequencing was done directly ex vivo on sorted cells, without expansion in vitro. Sequenced material: naive CD8+ T cells sorted from blood. These receptors were obtained from a man aged 18 to 35 with hepatitis C virus infection.

This chain connects TRBV7-2 to TRBJ2-7, with 9 bases lining up with TRBD1. Germline loops: CDR1 SGHTA, CDR2 FQGNSA. V dropped 10 bases and J dropped 4; count of bases not matched to a gene: 17. This CDR3 spans 16 amino acids. Written as DNA, the CDR3 is TGTGCCATCCTCCAAAAGGGGGGGACAGGGTCTTACGAGCAGTACTTC. Translating it yields CAILQKGGTGSYEQYF. Complete variable domain (other parts from reference TRBV7-2 and TRBJ2-7): GAGVSQSPSNKVTEKGKDVELRCDPISGHTALYWYRQSLGQGLEFLIYFQGNSAPDKSGLPSDRFSAERTGGSVSTLTIQRTQQEDSAVYLCAILQKGGTGSYEQYFGPGTRLTVT.

The chain is built from TRBV7-9 and TRBJ2-7; a possible D gene is TRBD2 (6 bases). V was shortened by 4 bases and J by 4 bases, with 11 bases between the two germline ends. This CDR3 region has 13 residues. In germline, CDR1 is SEHNR, CDR2 FQNEAQ (reference sequence). In nucleotides, the CDR3 is TGTGCCAGCAGCTCCCGGGACTCATACGAGCAGTACTTC. It codes for CASSSRDSYEQYF.

The genes are TRBV6-1 and TRBJ2-7; D call uncertain. CDR3 length: 12 amino acids. The V end lost 7 bases, the J end lost 2 bases, and 9 bases lay between the germline ends. The germline gives CDR1 MNHNS, CDR2 SASEGT. Here the CDR3 DNA reads TGTGCCAGCATAGACTTTACCTACGAGCAGTACTTC. It yields the protein CASIDFTYEQYF.

The CDR3 bases are TGTGCCAGCAGTCCCCTCGGAGGCACAGATACGCAGTATTTT. It codes for CASSPLGGTDTQYF. This sequence joins TRBV27 and TRBJ2-3; D unresolved. The CDR3 sequence is 14 residues long. Trimming removed 5 bases from V and 1 base from J, with 10 bases in between. The germline V gene encodes CDR1 MNHEY and CDR2 SMNVEV (reference sequence).

The rearrangement uses TRBV19 and TRBJ2-3; the D is unclear. The germline V gene encodes CDR1 LNHDA and CDR2 SQIVND (reference sequence). This CDR3 is built from 13 residues. V was shortened by 0 bases and J by 4 bases, with 5 bases between the two germline ends. The CDR3 loop is CASSIDLPDTQYF. The CDR3 DNA follows: TGTGCCAGTAGTATAGATCTCCCAGATACGCAGTATTTT.

The V call is TRBV9, the J call TRBJ2-1; 8 bases map to TRBD2. CDR3 length: 22 amino acids. Trimming took 0 bases from V and 0 from J; bases not matched to a gene: 20. Germline assignment: CDR1 SGDLS and CDR2 YYNGEE. CDR3 sequence (DNA): TGTGCCAGCAGCGTAGTCACAACTAGCGGAACTACCAGCCATTACTCCTACAATGAGCAGTTCTTC. Its protein product is CASSVVTTSGTTSHYSYNEQFF. The entire variable domain, with the rest obtained from reference TRBV9 and TRBJ2-1, is as follows: DSGVTQTPKHLITATGQRVTLRCSPRSGDLSVYWYQQSLDQGLQFLIQYYNGEERAKGNILERFSAQQFPDLHSELNLSSLELGDSALYFCASSVVTTSGTTSHYSYNEQFFGPGTRLTVL.

This clone was seen once. This chain links TRBV6-1 with TRBJ2-1, with D unclear. The CDR3 spans 15 residues. With 6 bases removed from V and 0 bases from J, the gap between germline ends came to 12 bases. From germline, CDR1 is MNHNS and CDR2 SASEGT. CDR3 amino acids: CASSSSRSSYNEQFF. The CDR3 nucleotides read TGTGCCAGCAGCTCGAGTCGTAGCTCCTACAATGAGCAGTTCTTC.

The chain employs TRBV4-3 and TRBJ1-4; D perhaps matches TRBD1 (6 bases). Germline CDR1 reads LGHNA; CDR2 reads YSLEER. V dropped 0 bases and J dropped 2 bases, with 10 bases sitting between them. The CDR3 extends over 16 amino acids. The CDR3 nucleotides read TGCGCCAGCAGCCAAGAACAGGGTGTCACTAATGAAAAACTGTTTTTT. Translation gives CASSQEQGVTNEKLFF.

The rearrangement joins TRBV7-9 to TRBJ2-5; 10 nucleotides agree with TRBD2. This CDR3 contains 14 residues. The germline V gene encodes CDR1 SEHNR and CDR2 FQNEAQ (reference sequence). The V segment lost 1 base and the J segment 4 bases; nucleotides outside the gene matches: 0. The CDR3, as DNA: TGTGCCAGCAGCTTAGGACTAGCGGGAGAGACCCAGTACTTC. Translation: CASSLGLAGETQYF.

The chain recombines TRBV6-4 with TRBJ2-1; TRBD2 matches at 13 bases. J gave up 5 bases and V 6 bases, and 7 bases lay outside the gene matches. Germline-derived CDR1 and CDR2 are MRHNA and SNTAGT. CDR3 length equals 16 residues. CDR3 protein: CASRGFGLAGDNEQFF. The CDR3, as DNA: TGTGCCAGCAGAGGTTTTGGACTAGCGGGGGACAATGAGCAGTTCTTC.

The V call is TRBV7-9, the J call TRBJ2-1, with D possibly TRBD1 on 6 matching bases. Germline CDR1 reads SEHNR; CDR2 reads FQNEAQ (reference sequence). Trimming left V 5 bases short and J 4 bases short, with 15 bases between. The CDR3 is 15 amino acids. CDR3 DNA sequence: TGTGCCAGCAGCCCTATAAAGGGGGTTTACAATGAGCAGTTCTTC. This encodes CASSPIKGVYNEQFF. Full variable domain (rest looked up from reference TRBV7-9 and TRBJ2-1): DTGVSQNPRHKITKRGQNVTFRCDPISEHNRLYWYRQTLGQGPEFLTYFQNEAQLEKSRLLSDRFSAERPKGSFSTLEIQRTEQGDSAMYLCASSPIKGVYNEQFFGPGTRLTVL.

This chain uses TRBV4-1 with TRBJ1-2; 12 nucleotides line up with TRBD1. The germline V gene encodes CDR1 MGHRA and CDR2 YSYEKL. This CDR3 spans 15 amino acids. The V segment lost 3 bases and the J segment 4 bases; nucleotides outside the gene matches: 3. The CDR3 reads CASSQGQGAPYGYTF. CDR3 sequence (DNA): TGCGCCAGCAGCCAGGGACAGGGGGCCCCCTATGGCTACACCTTC.

The table lists this clone with a few counts. V gene TRBV7-8 combines with J gene TRBJ2-1, with a weak D call TRBD2 (5 bases). The germline V gene encodes CDR1 SGHVS and CDR2 FQNEAQ. Trimming pared 6 bases from V and 0 bases from J, leaving 15 bases between. The CDR3 is made up of 16 amino acids. The CDR3 here is CASRHGRGSSYNEQFF. The CDR3 DNA reads as TGTGCCAGCAGACACGGGCGTGGGAGCTCCTACAATGAGCAGTTCTTC. The full variable domain, in which reference TRBV7-8 and TRBJ2-1 provide the parts outside the CDR3, is GAGVSQSPRYKVAKRGQDVALRCDPISGHVSLFWYQQALGQGPEFLTYFQNEAQLDKSGLPSDRFFAERPEGSVSTLKIQRTQQEDSAVYLCASRHGRGSSYNEQFFGPGTRLTVL.

The sample holds a few counts of this clone. V usage is TRBV5-1 and J usage is TRBJ1-1; 8 nucleotides line up with TRBD1. CDR3 length: 14 amino acids. The J segment lost 2 bases and the V segment lost 2 bases, leaving 2 bases of the junction unmatched. The germline CDR1 and CDR2 sequences are SGHRS and YFSETQ. CDR3 bases: TGCGCCAGCAGCTTCACAGGGGGTAACACTGAAGCTTTCTTT. As protein: CASSFTGGNTEAFF.

V gene TRBV5-1 combines with J gene TRBJ2-5, with 9 positions matching TRBD1. Trimming cost V 4 bases and J 4 bases; bases outside gene matches: 8. The CDR3 runs 15 residues. The germline V gene encodes CDR1 SGHRS and CDR2 YFSETQ. The chain's CDR3 is CASSTGQGRAETQYF. For the CDR3, the DNA is TGCGCCAGCAGCACCGGACAGGGGCGGGCAGAGACCCAGTACTTC.

This clone has only one observation. The chain has TRBV28 and TRBJ2-7; D unresolved. Germline values: CDR1 MDHEN, CDR2 SYDVKM. Trimming stripped 9 bases from V and 3 bases from J, with 15 bases between. This CDR3 has 13 residues. The CDR3 sequence is CASSRSEVYEQYF. Written as DNA, the CDR3 is TGTGCCAGTAGCAGATCCGAGGTCTACGAGCAGTACTTC.

The gene calls are TRBV6-1 and TRBJ2-7; TRBD1 might be the D (6 bases). The V end lost 3 bases, the J end lost 4 bases, and 13 bases lay between the germline ends. CDR1 is MNHNS, CDR2 SASEGT, per germline. CDR3 size: 14 residues. CDR3 residues: CASSDGWGRYEQYV. In nucleotides, the CDR3 is TGTGCCAGCAGTGATGGATGGGGGCGGTACGAGCAGTACGTC.

The rearrangement joins TRBV30 to TRBJ1-5, with D perhaps matching TRBD1 (5 bases). This CDR3 has 16 residues. Germline loops: CDR1 GTSNPN, CDR2 SVGIG (reference sequence). V dropped 6 bases and J dropped 5 bases, with 23 bases sitting between them. CDR3 region: CACPPGGKGCDQPQHF. CDR3 sequence (DNA): TGTGCCTGCCCCCCGGGGGGGAAGGGTTGCGATCAGCCCCAGCATTTT.

This clone turned up a few times. V gene TRBV27 combines with J gene TRBJ1-5; no clear D gene. Trimming stripped 8 bases from V and 3 bases from J, with 17 bases between. The CDR3 extends over 15 amino acids. Germline CDR1 reads MNHEY; CDR2 reads SMNVEV (reference sequence). CDR3: CASRTAAGSNQPQHF. The CDR3 bases are TGTGCCAGCCGAACTGCTGCCGGGTCCAATCAGCCCCAGCATTTT.

The V and J genes are TRBV10-1 and TRBJ2-1; weak D call: TRBD1 (5 bases). This CDR3 has 16 residues. Deletions cut 4 bases from V and 7 bases from J, with 20 bases between. Germline assignment: CDR1 WNHNN and CDR2 SYGVQD (reference sequence). CDR3 sequence (DNA): TGCGCCAGCAGTGCCGTCGGCCACAGCTCAGGGAATGAGCAGTTCTTC. Residues: CASSAVGHSSGNEQFF.

The chain has TRBV28 and TRBJ2-2, with TRBD2 identical over 10 bases. The germline V gene encodes CDR1 MDHEN and CDR2 SYDVKM. The CDR3 consists of 16 residues. Trimming took 4 bases from V and 7 from J; bases not matched to a gene: 9. CDR3 protein: CASSSLVAGGNGELFF. The CDR3 coding sequence is TGTGCCAGCAGTTCGTTGGTAGCGGGAGGAAACGGGGAGCTGTTTTTT.

V is TRBV5-6 and J is TRBJ2-2, with TRBD2 identical over 8 bases. The V gene's germline CDR1 is SGHDT and CDR2 YYEEEE. The junction had 5 bases not matched to a gene; V was cut back by 2 bases and J by 5 bases. This CDR3 spans 15 amino acids. CDR3: CASSLSGRGTGELFF. The CDR3 nucleotides are TGTGCCAGCAGCTTAAGCGGGAGAGGAACCGGGGAGCTGTTTTTT.

This clone has a single count. At one boundary the junction diverges from the germline segment, which might be a read error. J is TRBJ1-1 and V is TRBV7-8, with D hard to call. The CDR3 covers 14 residues. Germline lookup yields CDR1 SGHVS and CDR2 FQNEAQ. The CDR3 sequence is CASSLGEVGTEVFF. The DNA for the CDR3 is TGTGCCAGCAGCTTAGGGGAGGTTGGCACTGAAGTTTTCTTT.

This clone was observed a few times. The rearrangement uses TRBV5-6 and TRBJ1-1, with 7 bases lining up with TRBD1. The CDR3 covers 12 residues. The germline CDR1 and CDR2 sequences are SGHDT and YYEEEE. J lost 13 bases, V lost 0 bases, and 6 bases had no gene match. The CDR3 DNA sequence: TGTGCCAGCAGCTTGGGGACAGGCAGGGGTTTCTTT. It is translated as CASSLGTGRGFF.

The V call is TRBV4-3, the J call TRBJ1-2, with 7 bases fitting TRBD1. V gave up 6 bases and J gave up 3 bases; unmatched junction bases: 7. CDR1 and CDR2 (germline): LGHNA, YSLEER. The CDR3 totals 14 residues. The CDR3 here is CASSPGQGDYGYTF. CDR3 DNA sequence: TGCGCCAGCAGTCCGGGGCAGGGGGACTATGGCTACACCTTC.

This clone was seen more than once but under ten times. The genes are TRBV6-5 and TRBJ2-1; TRBD1 might be the D (5 bases). The germline V gene has CDR1 MNHEY and CDR2 SVGAGI. Deletions cut 0 bases from V and 8 bases from J, with 11 bases between. The CDR3 has 14 amino acids. CDR3 protein: CASSYSQGLHEQFF. The CDR3 bases are TGTGCCAGCAGTTACTCCCAGGGATTGCATGAGCAGTTCTTC.

The chain has TRBV28 and TRBJ2-1; tentatively, D is TRBD2 (5 bases). The CDR3 spans 11 residues. V shed 7 bases and J shed 7 bases, with 8 bases lying between them. The germline V gene has CDR1 MDHEN and CDR2 SYDVKM. The CDR3 sequence: CASTSGNEQFF. CDR3 DNA: TGTGCCAGCACCTCGGGGAATGAGCAGTTCTTC.

This rearrangement joins TRBV29-1 to TRBJ2-5; TRBD2 is a possible D gene (6 bases). V lost 4 bases and J lost 1, with 25 bases in between. The CDR3 covers 18 residues. From germline, CDR1 is SQVTM and CDR2 ANQGSEA. The DNA for the CDR3 is TGCAGCGTTGGTGTATTAGCGGTTGAGGGCGTAAGCCAAGAGACCCAGTACTTC. Its translation: CSVGVLAVEGVSQETQYF.

V and J are TRBV7-6 and TRBJ2-2; 7 bases map to TRBD1. The CDR3 sequence is 16 residues long. After removal of 3 bases from V and 5 bases from J, the junction contained 9 bases not matched to a gene. CDR1 and CDR2 from the germline V gene are SGHVS and FNYEAQ. The CDR3, as DNA: TGTGCCAGCAGCTTTTTAGACAGGGCGGGTACCGGGGAGCTGTTTTTT. Residues: CASSFLDRAGTGELFF.

The chain couples TRBV7-8 to TRBJ2-3, with 7 bases matching TRBD1. Germline V gene sequence: CDR1 SGHVS, CDR2 FQNEAQ. The ends lost 5 bases at V and 4 bases at J; junction bases unmatched: 9. The CDR3 sequence is 15 residues long. The CDR3 spells CASSTTGTDPDTQYF. As DNA, the CDR3 is TGTGCCAGCAGCACAACCGGGACAGACCCAGATACGCAGTATTTT. Based on the CDR3 plus reference TRBV7-8 and TRBJ2-3, the full variable domain is GAGVSQSPRYKVAKRGQDVALRCDPISGHVSLFWYQQALGQGPEFLTYFQNEAQLDKSGLPSDRFFAERPEGSVSTLKIQRTQQEDSAVYLCASSTTGTDPDTQYFGPGTRLTVL.